This T cell receptor beta chain was recorded in a study of OX40 agonist ivuxolimab in advanced cancers. Overall study: Aged roughly 20 to 79 with a mean of approximately 60 years, they were about 78% male. Prior therapy, whether anti-PD-1, anti-PD-L1 or anti-CTLA-4, was allowed, and approximately 37% had some.

Study-level results: In a subset of nonresponders, normalized T-cell clonal expansion was also low. Both CD4+ and CD8+ T cell populations in blood had undergone clonal expansion by week 6 at 0.1 to 3.0 mg/kg.

Only in-frame clones appear in the TCRdb table, and some are missing; sequencing was by immunoSEQ multiplex PCR. Counted here are about 64,000 clones, about four fifths occurring once; the ten biggest clones make up just under 5%. Comment on this clone: What it binds is unknown.

Trimming cost V 2 bases and J 8 bases, with 12 bases left between them. Per the germline V gene, CDR1 is SGHAT and CDR2 is FQNNGV. CDR3 length: 13 residues. V and J are TRBV11-2 and TRBJ1-2; weak D call: TRBD1 (6 bases). The clonotype originates from an adult with an advanced solid tumor such as melanoma, head and neck, liver or kidney cancer. The material was CD4+ or CD8+ T cells sorted from blood, obtained in a trial of the OX40 agonist ivuxolimab. The CDR3: CASSLNTGLGYTF. DNA of the CDR3: TGTGCCAGCAGCTTAAATACAGGGCTAGGCTACACCTTC. The variable domain in full, with the rest retrieved from reference TRBV11-2 and TRBJ1-2, is EAGVAQSPRYKIIEKRQSVAFWCNPISGHATLYWYQQILGQGPKLLIQFQNNGVVDDSQLPKDRFSAERLKGVDSTLKIQPAKLEDSAVYLCASSLNTGLGYTFGSGTRLTVV.